A selection of T cell receptor beta chains follows, all from one sample in a study of blood T cells in healthy people across ages. TCRdb processed the 5' RACE reads anew with MiXCR; each CDR3 protein has one entry. The sample lists about 680,000 distinct CDR3 sequences, 49% occurring once. The sequenced sample consisted of blood. These receptors all come from a woman aged 60-75 years in good health. The CDR3 runs from the conserved cysteine through the conserved F or W. The D gene is left open where the match is weak. Not all rows give a size; the values are once, few, many and, for expanded clones, a class.

V gene: TRBV5-1; D gene: -; clone size: -; J gene: TRBJ2-1; CDR3 protein: CASSLRQPSYNEQFF; CDR3 DNA: TGCGCCAGCAGCTTACGTCAACCTTCCTACAATGAGCAGTTCTTC
V gene: TRBV5-1; D gene: TRBD1; clone size: few; J gene: TRBJ2-3; CDR3 protein: CASSTGQGSTDTQYF; CDR3 DNA: TGCGCCAGCAGCACTGGACAGGGTAGCACAGATACGCAGTATTTT
V gene: TRBV7-3; D gene: -; clone size: -; J gene: TRBJ2-1; CDR3 protein: CASSSRGSDYNEQFF; CDR3 DNA: TGTGCCAGCAGCTCCCGGGGCTCGGATTACAATGAGCAGTTCTTC
V gene: TRBV4-2; D gene: TRBD2; clone size: few; J gene: TRBJ2-5; CDR3 protein: CASSLIPGLAGDYERYF; CDR3 DNA: TGTGCCAGCAGCCTTATCCCGGGACTAGCGGGAGATTACGAGCGGTACTTC
V gene: TRBV27; D gene: TRBD2; clone size: once; J gene: TRBJ2-5; CDR3 protein: CASSRRGEEQETQYF; CDR3 DNA: TGTGCCAGCAGCCGCCGGGGGGAGGAACAAGAGACCCAGTACTTC
V gene: TRBV29-1; D gene: -; clone size: -; J gene: TRBJ2-5; CDR3 protein: CSQRVGQETQYF; CDR3 DNA: TGCAGCCAGCGGGTAGGACAAGAGACCCAGTACTTC
V gene: TRBV4-3; D gene: -; clone size: -; J gene: TRBJ2-2; CDR3 protein: CASSQVAENTGELFF; CDR3 DNA: TGCGCCAGCAGCCAAGTAGCGGAGAACACCGGGGAGCTGTTTTTT
V gene: TRBV28; D gene: TRBD1; clone size: few; J gene: TRBJ2-1; CDR3 protein: CASSLSEKGQGFYSFYNEQFF; CDR3 DNA: TGTGCCAGCAGTTTATCGGAGAAGGGACAGGGTTTTTACTCCTTCTACAATGAGCAGTTCTTC
V gene: TRBV29-1; D gene: -; clone size: few; J gene: TRBJ2-4; CDR3 protein: CSVGDRKNIQYF; CDR3 DNA: TGCAGCGTTGGGGACCGCAAAAACATTCAGTACTTC
V gene: TRBV29-1; D gene: TRBD1; clone size: -; J gene: TRBJ2-1; CDR3 protein: CSVYRTGGNNEQFF; CDR3 DNA: TGCAGCGTATACCGGACAGGGGGCAACAATGAGCAGTTCTTC
V gene: TRBV20-1; D gene: TRBD2; clone size: -; J gene: TRBJ2-1; CDR3 protein: CSARDLGGSFSNEQFF; CDR3 DNA: TGCAGTGCTAGAGATCTCGGCGGGAGTTTCTCCAATGAGCAGTTCTTC
V gene: TRBV6-5; D gene: -; clone size: -; J gene: TRBJ2-7; CDR3 protein: CASSYSPGDQRANYEQYF; CDR3 DNA: TGTGCCAGCAGTTACTCGCCGGGCGACCAGAGGGCAAACTACGAGCAGTACTTC
V gene: TRBV6-2/TRBV6-3; D gene: -; clone size: -; J gene: TRBJ1-2; CDR3 protein: CASRPGQIYGYTF; CDR3 DNA: TGTGCCAGCAGACCAGGACAGATCTATGGCTACACCTTC
V gene: TRBV5-6; D gene: TRBD2; clone size: once; J gene: TRBJ2-1; CDR3 protein: CASSLALAGGPYNEQFF; CDR3 DNA: TGTGCCAGCAGCTTGGCACTAGCGGGAGGGCCCTACAATGAGCAGTTCTTC
V gene: TRBV3-1; D gene: -; clone size: -; J gene: TRBJ2-4; CDR3 protein: CASSQRYSENIQYF; CDR3 DNA: TGTGCCAGCAGCCAGAGGTACAGTGAAAACATTCAGTACTTC
V gene: TRBV9; D gene: -; clone size: -; J gene: TRBJ2-4; CDR3 protein: CASSVDTSKNIQYF; CDR3 DNA: TGTGCCAGCAGCGTAGATACTTCCAAAAACATTCAGTACTTC
V gene: TRBV28; D gene: TRBD1; clone size: few; J gene: TRBJ2-5; CDR3 protein: CASSSPGTGLAKEYF; CDR3 DNA: TGTGCCAGCAGTTCCCCCGGGACAGGGTTAGCCAAGGAGTACTTC
V gene: TRBV4-3; D gene: -; clone size: few; J gene: TRBJ2-7; CDR3 protein: CASSQGRDLQGYEQYF; CDR3 DNA: TGCGCCAGCAGCCAAGGCCGGGACCTCCAAGGCTACGAGCAGTACTTC
V gene: TRBV20-1; D gene: -; clone size: -; J gene: TRBJ1-2; CDR3 protein: CSARDHRGSFLGDYGYTF; CDR3 DNA: TGCAGTGCTAGAGATCATCGGGGATCATTTTTAGGGGACTATGGCTACACCTTC
V gene: TRBV6-6; D gene: TRBD1; clone size: -; J gene: TRBJ2-4; CDR3 protein: CASSEDREKNIQYF; CDR3 DNA: TGTGCCAGCAGTGAGGACAGGGAGAAAAACATTCAGTACTTC
V gene: TRBV5-1; D gene: TRBD2; clone size: -; J gene: TRBJ2-1; CDR3 protein: CASSLGTSGGGPAGDEQFF; CDR3 DNA: TGCGCCAGCAGCTTGGGGACTAGCGGCGGAGGGCCGGCTGGTGATGAGCAGTTCTTC
V gene: TRBV16; D gene: TRBD2; clone size: few; J gene: TRBJ2-5; CDR3 protein: CASSPPTSGTYNEQYF; CDR3 DNA: TGTGCCAGCAGTCCCCCGACTAGCGGAACCTACAATGAGCAGTACTTC
V gene: TRBV20-1; D gene: -; clone size: few; J gene: TRBJ1-2; CDR3 protein: CSTKEPNYGYTF; CDR3 DNA: TGCAGTACAAAAGAACCTAACTATGGCTACACCTTC
V gene: TRBV18; D gene: -; clone size: -; J gene: TRBJ2-4; CDR3 protein: CASSRDVGIQYF; CDR3 DNA: TGTGCCAGCTCGCGCGACGTGGGCATTCAGTACTTC
V gene: TRBV9; D gene: -; clone size: -; J gene: TRBJ2-7; CDR3 protein: CASSVATGDYNEQYF; CDR3 DNA: TGTGCCAGCAGCGTAGCTACGGGAGATTACAATGAGCAGTACTTC
V gene: TRBV6-2/TRBV6-3; D gene: -; clone size: -; J gene: TRBJ1-1; CDR3 protein: CASSYSGVPGIWNTEAFF; CDR3 DNA: TGTGCCAGCAGTTACTCTGGCGTACCAGGGATTTGGAACACTGAAGCTTTCTTT
V gene: TRBV14; D gene: -; clone size: -; J gene: TRBJ1-4; CDR3 protein: CASSPSHVGYEKLIF; CDR3 DNA: TGTGCCAGCAGCCCTTCTCATGTGGGCTATGAAAAACTGATTTTT
V gene: TRBV27; D gene: TRBD1; clone size: -; J gene: TRBJ2-3; CDR3 protein: CASMRDRAGDTQYF; CDR3 DNA: TGTGCCAGCATGCGGGACAGGGCTGGTGATACGCAGTATTTT
V gene: TRBV24-1; D gene: -; clone size: -; J gene: TRBJ2-7; CDR3 protein: CATRILHDLRHYEQYF; CDR3 DNA: TGTGCCACCAGAATCCTACACGACCTTAGACATTACGAGCAGTACTTC
V gene: TRBV9; D gene: TRBD2; clone size: -; J gene: TRBJ2-1; CDR3 protein: CASSVASGNSYNEQFF; CDR3 DNA: TGTGCCAGCAGCGTAGCTAGCGGGAATTCCTACAATGAGCAGTTCTTC
V gene: TRBV25-1; D gene: TRBD1; clone size: -; J gene: TRBJ2-6; CDR3 protein: CASSATAGTGTGANVLTF; CDR3 DNA: TGTGCCAGCAGTGCGACCGCCGGGACAGGGACAGGGGCCAACGTCCTGACTTTC
V gene: TRBV7-2; D gene: TRBD1; clone size: -; J gene: TRBJ1-2; CDR3 protein: CASSLDRGLSNYGYTF; CDR3 DNA: TGTGCCAGCAGCTTGGACAGGGGTTTGAGTAACTATGGCTACACCTTC
V gene: TRBV28; D gene: -; clone size: few; J gene: TRBJ1-4; CDR3 protein: CASAGGARKLFF; CDR3 DNA: TGTGCCAGCGCGGGCGGCGCACGGAAACTGTTTTTT
V gene: TRBV20-1; D gene: -; clone size: -; J gene: TRBJ2-4; CDR3 protein: CSARDFALAKTIQYF; CDR3 DNA: TGCAGTGCTAGAGATTTTGCCCTAGCCAAAACCATTCAGTACTTC
V gene: TRBV20-1; D gene: -; clone size: -; J gene: TRBJ2-7; CDR3 protein: CSANGASMYEQYF; CDR3 DNA: TGCAGTGCTAACGGGGCGTCTATGTACGAGCAGTACTTC
V gene: TRBV28; D gene: TRBD1; clone size: many; J gene: TRBJ2-1; CDR3 protein: CASRRDRAYNEQFF; CDR3 DNA: TGTGCCAGCAGAAGGGACAGGGCCTACAATGAGCAGTTCTTC
V gene: TRBV14; D gene: -; clone size: -; J gene: TRBJ2-3; CDR3 protein: CASSRHLTDTQYF; CDR3 DNA: TGTGCCAGCAGCCGCCACCTCACAGATACGCAGTATTTT
V gene: TRBV6-5; D gene: -; clone size: many; J gene: TRBJ2-7; CDR3 protein: CASSRILSYEQYF; CDR3 DNA: TGTGCCAGCAGCCGTATACTCAGCTACGAGCAGTACTTC
V gene: TRBV7-2; D gene: -; clone size: -; J gene: TRBJ2-1; CDR3 protein: CASSLGVRPGYEQFF; CDR3 DNA: TGTGCCAGCAGCTTAGGGGTGCGACCAGGGTACGAGCAGTTCTTC
V gene: TRBV4-3; D gene: -; clone size: -; J gene: TRBJ2-1; CDR3 protein: CASSQEAISNNEQFF; CDR3 DNA: TGCGCCAGCAGCCAAGAGGCAATATCCAACAATGAGCAGTTCTTC
V gene: TRBV25-1; D gene: TRBD1; clone size: -; J gene: TRBJ2-1; CDR3 protein: CASSADRAELDEQFF; CDR3 DNA: TGTGCCAGCAGTGCGGACAGGGCAGAATTGGATGAGCAGTTCTTC
V gene: TRBV2; D gene: -; clone size: few; J gene: TRBJ2-6; CDR3 protein: CASRTSGANVLTF; CDR3 DNA: TGTGCCAGTAGGACGTCAGGGGCCAACGTCCTGACTTTC
V gene: TRBV7-3; D gene: -; clone size: few; J gene: TRBJ1-1; CDR3 protein: CASSFLGEAFF; CDR3 DNA: TGTGCCAGCAGCTTTTTGGGGGAAGCTTTCTTT